Sequencing of this T cell receptor (beta chain) was carried out in a study of T cell repertoires in aging, cancer and after chemotherapy. Overall study: Donor ages fell into six groups from 30 or younger up to 70 or older.

A mixed TRB-A/B primer pool amplified rearranged TRB by multiplex touch-down PCR. TCRdb recomputed calls from the multiplex PCR reads with MiXCR, one row per CDR3 protein. This table holds around 10,000 distinct CDR3 sequences, around 22% found once. Study-level points and caveats: Compared with age-matched healthy donors, untreated hematological or solid cancer patients showed higher blood TCR clonality.

The CDR3 loop spans 11 amino acids. Germline CDR1 is DFQATT and CDR2 is SNEGSKA (reference sequence). Trimming stripped 2 bases from V and 12 bases from J, with 8 bases between. On this clonotype itself: Its antigen is undetermined. A much more abundant neighbour one base away suggests this may be a read error.

Amplification of TCR beta used genomic DNA extracted from peripheral blood. The clonotype originates from a human donor in good health. The chain couples TRBV20-1 to TRBJ1-6; no clear D gene. The sample consisted of blood. CDR3 coding DNA: TGCAGTGCTAGAAGTGTTGGACCCCTCCACTTT. This encodes CSARSVGPLHF.